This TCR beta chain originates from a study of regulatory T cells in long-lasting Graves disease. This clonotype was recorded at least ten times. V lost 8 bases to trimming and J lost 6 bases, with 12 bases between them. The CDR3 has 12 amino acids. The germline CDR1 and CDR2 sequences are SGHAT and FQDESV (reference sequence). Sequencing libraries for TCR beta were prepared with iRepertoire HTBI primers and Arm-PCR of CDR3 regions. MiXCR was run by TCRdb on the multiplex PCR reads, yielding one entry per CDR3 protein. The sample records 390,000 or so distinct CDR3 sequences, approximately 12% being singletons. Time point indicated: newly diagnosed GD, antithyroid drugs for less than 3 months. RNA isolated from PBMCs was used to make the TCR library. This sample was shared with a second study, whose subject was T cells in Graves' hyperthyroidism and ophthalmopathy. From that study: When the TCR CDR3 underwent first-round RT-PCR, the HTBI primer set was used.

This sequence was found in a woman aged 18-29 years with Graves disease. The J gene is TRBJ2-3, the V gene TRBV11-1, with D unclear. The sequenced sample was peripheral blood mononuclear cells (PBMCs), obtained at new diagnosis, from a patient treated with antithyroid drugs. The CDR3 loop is CASGSQKDTQYF. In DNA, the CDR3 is TGTGCCAGCGGCAGTCAGAAGGATACGCAGTATTTT.